This T cell receptor (beta chain) was found in a study of T cell responses to AZD1222 COVID-19 vaccine. For the study at large: Pooling was applied to second doses at about 4 or about 12 weeks. Whole-study results and caveats: Possibly, clonal diversity was underestimated; donors were largely white British and included more females. Vaccine-associated CD4 TCRs ranged over spike, dominating at 160-218 and 743-854.

The germline CDR1 and CDR2 sequences are MNHEY and SMNVEV (reference sequence). This CDR3 is 14 amino acids long. V was clipped by 2 bases and J by 6 bases, with 13 bases between them. Repertoires were generated with immunoSEQ multiplex PCR, while TCRdb's copy carries only in-frame clones and drops some. The sample yields about 120,000 clones, around 87% seen once. About this clone: Its target is unknown.

The chain joins TRBV27 to TRBJ1-1, with D unclear. The sequencing used peripheral blood, collected on day 0 of AZD1222 vaccination. The receptor's source is an adult in good health. The CDR3 region has the DNA TGTGCCAGCAGTTTAGGTCTACCGATAGCTGAAGCTTTCTTT. This translates into CASSLGLPIAEAFF.